The 9 T cell receptor beta chains given below trace back to one sample, sequenced in a study of blood T cell repertoires in COVID-19. Assay: immunoSEQ multiplex PCR; the TCRdb copy retains only in-frame clones and omits some. The repertoire holds 50,000 to 65,000 clones, around 83% seen once, with 15% to 20% in the top ten. The source material was peripheral blood. The source is a human donor in a cohort sampled during active COVID-19.

The chain carries TRBV18 and TRBJ1-6; 7 bases are a match to TRBD1. V was clipped by 3 bases and J by 7 bases; unmatched bases: 9. CDR1 is KGHSH and CDR2 is LQKENI in the germline V gene. This CDR3 has 16 residues. The CDR3 region has the DNA TGTGCCAGCTCACCTAGGACAGGTTCGCTCAATTCACCCCTCCACTTT. This encodes CASSPRTGSLNSPLHF.

The chain couples TRBV7-8 to TRBJ2-1; TRBD2 is a possible D gene (5 bases). CDR3 length: 15 amino acids. Germline V gene lookup returns CDR1 SGHVS and CDR2 FQNEAQ. V was shortened by 5 bases and J by 0 bases, with 11 bases between the two germline ends. The CDR3 reads CASSVTRDSYNEQFF. The CDR3 region has the DNA TGTGCCAGCAGCGTAACCCGGGACTCCTACAATGAGCAGTTCTTC.

J is TRBJ1-1 and V is TRBV12-3 or TRBV12-4; D is ambiguous. V was cut by 5 bases and J by 7 bases, with 14 bases left in between. This CDR3 contains 13 residues. In nucleotides, the CDR3 is TGTGCCAGCAGTCCTAAAGTACGGGGTGAAGCTTTCTTT. This gives the protein CASSPKVRGEAFF.

This sequence joins TRBV4-1 and TRBJ2-1; maybe TRBD2 (5 bases). Germline assignment: CDR1 MGHRA and CDR2 YSYEKL. CDR3 length: 15 amino acids. V lost 0 bases and J 10 bases, leaving 16 bases between the germline ends. The CDR3 loop reads CASSQDRGGNWEQFF. DNA for the CDR3: TGCGCCAGCAGCCAAGACCGGGGTGGTAACTGGGAGCAGTTCTTC.

J is TRBJ2-7 and V is TRBV6-5; 7 bases fit TRBD1. J gave up 2 bases and V 6 bases, and 4 bases lay outside the gene matches. The CDR3 has 13 amino acids. Per the germline V gene, CDR1 is MNHEY and CDR2 is SVGAGI. CDR3 sequence reads: CASSRTGPYEQYF. The CDR3, as DNA: TGTGCCAGCAGCAGGACAGGACCCTACGAGCAGTACTTC.

The chain is built from TRBV3-1 (or the pseudogene TRBV3-2) and TRBJ1-2; D unclear. This CDR3 comprises 14 residues. V gave up 1 base and J gave up 7 bases, with 13 bases separating them. CDR1 and CDR2 (germline): LGHDT, YNNKEL (reference sequence). CDR3 in DNA: TGTGCCAGCAGCCAAGGCCCTGCGGGGTCTGGCTACACCTTC. Its protein is CASSQGPAGSGYTF.

This rearrangement joins TRBV7-9 to TRBJ1-2, with D possibly matching TRBD1 (5 bases). The CDR3 contains 16 residues. Germline V gives CDR1 SEHNR, CDR2 FQNEAQ (reference sequence). With 2 bases removed from V and 5 bases from J, the gap between germline ends came to 18 bases. The CDR3 protein is CASSLQGAAMIYGYTF. CDR3 nucleotide sequence: TGTGCCAGCAGCTTACAAGGGGCAGCGATGATATATGGCTACACCTTC.

V is TRBV10-1 and J is TRBJ2-2, with 11 bases that match TRBD1. The length of the CDR3 is 15 residues. The V and J ends lost 6 bases and 5 bases, in that order; junction bases with no gene match: 5. In germline, CDR1 is WNHNN, CDR2 SYGVQD (reference sequence). The DNA of the CDR3 is TGCGCCAGCAGCACCGGGACAGGGGGTACCGGGGAGCTGTTTTTT. It codes for CASSTGTGGTGELFF.

The chain joins TRBV19 to TRBJ2-5; tentatively, D is TRBD2 (5 bases). Looked up from germline, CDR1 is LNHDA and CDR2 is SQIVND (reference sequence). This CDR3 is built from 15 residues. V dropped 11 bases and J dropped 5 bases, with 24 bases sitting between them. The CDR3 DNA reads TGTGCCTCTCGGTCTCGAGGGCCGGTTTCGGAGACCCAGTACTTC. This translates into CASRSRGPVSETQYF.